The T cell receptor beta chain described here comes from a study of blood T cell repertoires in COVID-19. Turning to the study itself: Samples came from the United States, Italy and Spain, spanning acute and convalescent COVID-19. In each case, the material was cDNA or gDNA derived from T cells, B-cell-depleted T cells, or PBMCs.

CDR1 and CDR2 from the germline V gene are LNHDA and SQIVND (reference sequence). This CDR3 contains 14 residues. Trimming stripped 0 bases from V and 1 base from J, with 6 bases between. Per the study methods: From reference gene primer amplification, estimates of nucleated cell counts were derived. Some clones are missing from TCRdb's copy, which holds only in-frame ones; the method was immunoSEQ multiplex PCR. V and J calls and clone size follow that table, whereas D and trimming were derived from the DNA. The sample records about 300,000 clones, 86% being singletons. The source is a woman aged 50 to 65 with acute or convalescent COVID-19. The chain combines TRBV19 with TRBJ2-5, with D hard to call. Sequencing was performed on peripheral blood. The CDR3 DNA reads as TGTGCCAGTAGTATAGACCCAGGCCAAGAGACCCAGTACTTC. Translated, it gives CASSIDPGQETQYF.